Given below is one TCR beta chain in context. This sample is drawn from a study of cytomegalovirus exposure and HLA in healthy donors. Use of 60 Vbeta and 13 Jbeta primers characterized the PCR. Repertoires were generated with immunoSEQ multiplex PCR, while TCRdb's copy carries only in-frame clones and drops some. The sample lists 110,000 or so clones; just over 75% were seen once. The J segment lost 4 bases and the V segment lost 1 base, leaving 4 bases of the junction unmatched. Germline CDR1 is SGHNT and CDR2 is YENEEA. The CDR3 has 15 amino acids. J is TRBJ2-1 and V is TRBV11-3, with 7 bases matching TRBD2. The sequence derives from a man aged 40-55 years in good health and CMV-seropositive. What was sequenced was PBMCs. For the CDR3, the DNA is TGTGCCAGCAGCTTAGCAAGCGGGATTTACAATGAGCAGTTCTTC. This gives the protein CASSLASGIYNEQFF.